This TCR beta chain was identified in a study of Tregs in tolerant kidney transplant recipients. General study findings and limits: The small number of patients limits these findings pending further validation.

The nonmyeloablative bone marrow transplants came from related graft donors, with transient mixed chimerism. Comment on this clone: As yet, its antigen is unknown. The read terminates 3 residues before the CDR3 end, so the remaining end is supplied by the germline J gene.

Some clones are missing from TCRdb's copy, which holds only in-frame ones; the method was immunoSEQ multiplex PCR. Its table records 25,000 to 35,000 clones. The CDR3 is 15 residues long. V was shortened by 1 base and J by 2 bases, with 10 bases between the two germline ends. Germline CDR1 KGHSH, CDR2 LQKENI. The sample here was CD4+ T cells from blood (PBMCs), taken 24 months after the transplant. The rearrangement joins TRBV18 to TRBJ2-3; D is undetermined. This sequence was found in a human patient who received a combined kidney and bone marrow transplant. Among the T cells, some may be from the graft donor. This CDR3 reads CASSPQPPDTDTQYF. CDR3 DNA (partial): TGTGCCAGCTCACCACAGCCACCCGACACAGATACG. Full variable domain (remainder filled in from reference TRBV18 and TRBJ2-3): NAGVMQNPRHLVRRRGQEARLRCSPMKGHSHVYWYRQLPEEGLKFMVYLQKENIIDESGMPKERFSAEFPKEGPSILRIQQVVRGDSAAYFCASSPQPPDTDTQYFGPGTRLTVL.